This T cell receptor beta chain was identified in a study of sequential checkpoint blockade in melanoma. Documented treatment: randomized to nivolumab then ipilimumab (arm A) or the reverse (arm B). The data were produced by immunoSEQ multiplex PCR, yet TCRdb's version contains in-frame clones alone and is incomplete. The table has around 11,000 clones, around 56% seen once. This CDR3 is built from 21 residues. This sample comprised CD8+ T cells sorted from blood (inferred from file names), obtained from a patient given nivolumab and ipilimumab in sequence. V and J are TRBV21-1 and TRBJ2-1; the DNA was not used to check the table's D call, TRBD2. TRBV21-1 is a pseudogene. The sequence was collected from a human donor with melanoma. The DNA of the CDR3 is TGTGCCAGCAGCAAAGCTAAAAGGACTAGCGGGAGGGTTCGGTCCTACAATGAGCAGTTCTTC. Amino acid sequence: CASSKAKRTSGRVRSYNEQFF.